The 22 T cell receptor beta chains below come from one sample, sequenced in a study of blood T cell repertoires in COVID-19. Sequencing was performed with immunoSEQ multiplex PCR; in TCRdb, only in-frame clones are kept and a portion is missing. This table has roughly 170,000 clones, about 80% appearing once. The sequenced material came from peripheral blood. The receptor source for this set is a human donor in a cohort sampled during active COVID-19.

Comment on this clone: Mismatch with germline at one junction end may stem from a read error. The chain joins TRBV6-1 to TRBJ2-4; 7 bases are shared with TRBD1. Germline V CDR1 and CDR2: MNHNS, SASEGT. CDR3 length: 11 residues. Here the CDR3 reads CASSEAGTAFF. CDR3 sequence (DNA): TGTGCCAGCAGTGAAGCGGGGACAGCCTTCTTC.

The rearrangement joins TRBV3-1 (or the pseudogene TRBV3-2) to TRBJ2-1; weak D call: TRBD2 (6 bases). The CDR3 is made up of 15 amino acids. Germline V gives CDR1 LGHDT, CDR2 YNNKEL (reference sequence). Trimming took 1 base from V and 6 from J, leaving 13 bases between them. The chain's CDR3 is CASSQGELGGNEQFF. In DNA form, the CDR3 reads TGTGCCAGCAGCCAAGGAGAATTGGGGGGCAATGAGCAGTTCTTC.

The CDR3 loop is CASSRTTTGSSYNSPLHF. The CDR3 DNA reads TGCGCCAGCAGCCGTACCACGACAGGCAGCTCCTATAATTCACCCCTCCACTTT. The genes are TRBV5-1 and TRBJ1-6; perhaps TRBD1 as D (6 bases). The CDR3 contains 18 residues. Trimming removed 4 bases from V and 0 bases from J, with 17 bases in between. The germline CDR1 and CDR2 sequences are SGHRS and YFSETQ.

The chain links TRBV10-2 to TRBJ2-1, with D unresolved. Trimming pared 8 bases from V and 4 bases from J, leaving 18 bases between. The CDR3 is 15 amino acids. Germline V gene lookup returns CDR1 WSHSY and CDR2 SAAADI. CDR3 nucleotide sequence: TGCGCCAGCCAAGACGTGGCAGAGAGGTACAATGAGCAGTTCTTC. Its protein product is CASQDVAERYNEQFF.

This chain connects TRBV11-3 to TRBJ1-1, with D hard to call. The ends were cut back, 5 bases at V and 1 base at J, with 5 bases in the middle. This CDR3 has 12 residues. Germline CDR1 SGHNT, CDR2 YENEEA. The CDR3 loop reads CASSRGNTEAFF. The CDR3 coding sequence is TGTGCCAGCAGCAGAGGGAACACTGAAGCTTTCTTT.

The V and J genes are TRBV12-5 and TRBJ1-3; 8 nucleotides match TRBD1. The germline V gene encodes CDR1 LGHNT and CDR2 FRNRAP. The CDR3 runs to 16 residues. V dropped 3 bases and J dropped 2; count of bases not matched to a gene: 6. The CDR3 nucleotides read TGTGCTAGTGGTTTAAGGGACAGGCCGACTGGAAACACCATATATTTT. Encoded protein: CASGLRDRPTGNTIYF.

This clone occurred once. The chain links TRBV14 to TRBJ1-2; 7 nucleotides match TRBD1. V gave up 0 bases and J gave up 0 bases; unmatched junction bases: 10. Per germline, CDR1 SGHDN and CDR2 FVKESK. This CDR3 is built from 18 residues. The CDR3 bases are TGTGCCAGCAGCCAAGAATACGATGGGACAGTCCCTAACTATGGCTACACCTTC. Protein sequence: CASSQEYDGTVPNYGYTF.

The chain couples TRBV7-9 to TRBJ2-2, with D possibly matching TRBD2 (5 bases). Trimming stripped 5 bases from V and 5 bases from J, with 15 bases between. This CDR3 contains 15 residues. CDR1 is SEHNR, CDR2 FQNEAQ, per germline (reference sequence). The CDR3 nucleotides read TGTGCCAGCAGCGGCGACTCTAGAGGGACCGGGGAGCTGTTTTTT. It encodes CASSGDSRGTGELFF.

The CDR3: CASSPDAGGGYTF. CDR3 sequence (DNA): TGTGCCAGCAGTCCGGACGCTGGAGGCGGCTACACCTTC. The rearrangement links TRBV6-6 to TRBJ1-2, with D unresolved. The CDR3 contains 13 residues. Germline values: CDR1 MNHNY, CDR2 SVGAGI (reference sequence). The ends were cut back, 5 bases at V and 8 bases at J, with 15 bases in the middle.

The V gene is TRBV4-1, the J gene TRBJ2-2; D is possibly TRBD2 (6 bases). Germline V CDR1 and CDR2: MGHRA, YSYEKL. Trimming pared 1 base from V and 7 bases from J, leaving 16 bases between. This CDR3 has 16 amino acids. CDR3 DNA: TGCGCCAGCAGCCAAGTGCGGGATCGGCACCGCGGGGAGCTGTTTTTT. It translates to CASSQVRDRHRGELFF.

The rearrangement uses TRBV6-6 and TRBJ1-1; no clear D. Per germline, CDR1 MNHNY and CDR2 SVGAGI (reference sequence). The CDR3 has 15 amino acids. Trimming stripped 5 bases from V and 5 bases from J, with 18 bases between. The CDR3 DNA reads TGTGCCAGCAGTGACCCCCTGCGCGGGAATACTGAAGCTTTCTTT. As protein: CASSDPLRGNTEAFF.

The rearrangement joins TRBV14 to TRBJ2-5, with TRBD2 matching 9 bases. V lost 0 bases and J lost 4; bases outside the gene matches: 12. The germline V gene encodes CDR1 SGHDN and CDR2 FVKESK. The CDR3 has 18 residues. CDR3 DNA: TGTGCCAGCAGCCAAGATTTCGGGAGCGGGGGGCAGGGAGAGACCCAGTACTTC. Its translation is CASSQDFGSGGQGETQYF.

The J gene is TRBJ1-2, the V gene TRBV27; TRBD1 matches 8 bases. This CDR3 is 16 amino acids long. The germline CDR1 and CDR2 sequences are MNHEY and SMNVEV (reference sequence). V was pared by 5 bases and J by 0 bases, with 8 bases of the junction left unmatched. The CDR3 region has the DNA TGTGCCAGCAGTGGGGACAGGCGGCTAGCTAACTATGGCTACACCTTC. It specifies CASSGDRRLANYGYTF.

This sequence joins TRBV10-3 and TRBJ2-7; 11 positions agree with TRBD2. CDR1 and CDR2 (germline): ENHRY, SYGVKD. The CDR3 runs to 15 residues. V was clipped by 0 bases and J by 4 bases; unmatched bases: 2. The CDR3: CAISESASGGYEQYF. CDR3 bases: TGTGCCATCAGTGAGTCGGCTAGCGGGGGGTACGAGCAGTACTTC.

The chain has TRBV4-1 and TRBJ2-1, with TRBD2 matching 10 bases. J was trimmed by 7 bases and V by 2 bases; bases with no gene match: 8. CDR3 size: 16 residues. CDR1 is MGHRA, CDR2 YSYEKL, per germline. The CDR3, as DNA: TGCGCCAGCAGCCAATTAGCGGGGGGAATGGGGAATGAGCAGTTCTTC. It is translated as CASSQLAGGMGNEQFF.

The CDR3 region is CASSLQGGPNTEAFF. The CDR3, as DNA: TGCGCCAGCAGCTTACAGGGGGGACCGAACACTGAAGCTTTCTTT. The V gene is TRBV5-1, the J gene TRBJ1-1; 8 bases match TRBD1. V gave up 2 bases and J gave up 1 base; unmatched junction bases: 4. This CDR3 is 15 amino acids long. The V gene's germline CDR1 is SGHRS and CDR2 YFSETQ.

This rearrangement joins TRBV28 to TRBJ2-1; 10 nucleotides line up with TRBD1. Per germline, CDR1 MDHEN and CDR2 SYDVKM. The CDR3 sequence is 15 residues long. With V trimmed by 2 bases and J by 6 bases, 4 bases remained unmatched. The CDR3 bases are TGTGCCAGCAGTTTAGTGAGACAGGGGGCCAATGAGCAGTTCTTC. This gives the protein CASSLVRQGANEQFF.

The chain carries TRBV30 and TRBJ1-4; D is ambiguous. V lost 2 bases and J lost 7, with 17 bases in between. Germline V gene lookup returns CDR1 GTSNPN and CDR2 SVGIG (reference sequence). The CDR3 length is 15 residues. The CDR3 loop is CAWSPPRLATEKLFF. CDR3 DNA: TGTGCCTGGAGTCCGCCGCGACTAGCTACTGAAAAACTGTTTTTT. The whole variable domain, filled in from reference TRBV30 and TRBJ1-4, reads SQTIHQWPATLVQPVGSPLSLECTVEGTSNPNLYWYRQAAGRGLQLLFYSVGIGQISSEVPQNLSASRPQDRQFILSSKKLLLSDSGFYLCAWSPPRLATEKLFFGSGTQLSVL.

The rearrangement uses TRBV7-9 and TRBJ2-7, with D unclear. Deletions cut 6 bases from V and 7 bases from J, with 19 bases between. CDR1 is SEHNR, CDR2 FQNEAQ, per germline (reference sequence). The CDR3 runs 14 residues. The CDR3 is CASSSPVAPSEQYF. The CDR3 DNA is TGTGCCAGCAGTTCCCCGGTAGCCCCCTCGGAGCAGTACTTC.

This chain uses TRBV3-1 (or the pseudogene TRBV3-2) with TRBJ1-5; TRBD1 might be the D (6 bases). The V gene lost 1 base and the J gene lost 5 bases, with 12 bases spanning the gap. Germline lookup yields CDR1 LGHDT and CDR2 YNNKEL (reference sequence). There are 15 residues in the CDR3. The chain's CDR3 is CASSQGGRGYQPQHF. In DNA, the CDR3 is TGTGCCAGCAGCCAAGGTGGCAGGGGTTATCAGCCCCAGCATTTT.

V and J are TRBV4-2 and TRBJ1-1; perhaps TRBD1 as D (5 bases). The CDR3 consists of 16 residues. Trimming left V 1 base short and J 3 bases short, with 15 bases between. Germline-derived CDR1 and CDR2 are LGHNA and YNFKEQ. The CDR3 sequence is CASSQGGGRGDTEAFF. CDR3 in DNA: TGTGCCAGCAGCCAAGGAGGAGGTCGGGGGGACACTGAAGCTTTCTTT.

This clone was recorded once. This sequence joins TRBV6-1 and TRBJ2-7; D is possibly TRBD2 (5 bases). CDR1 is MNHNS and CDR2 is SASEGT in the germline V gene. The CDR3 loop spans 15 amino acids. Trimming took 1 base from V and 4 from J, leaving 14 bases between them. CDR3 region: CASSEVPTPGYEQYF. The CDR3 region has the DNA TGTGCCAGCAGTGAAGTGCCAACTCCGGGGTACGAGCAGTACTTC.